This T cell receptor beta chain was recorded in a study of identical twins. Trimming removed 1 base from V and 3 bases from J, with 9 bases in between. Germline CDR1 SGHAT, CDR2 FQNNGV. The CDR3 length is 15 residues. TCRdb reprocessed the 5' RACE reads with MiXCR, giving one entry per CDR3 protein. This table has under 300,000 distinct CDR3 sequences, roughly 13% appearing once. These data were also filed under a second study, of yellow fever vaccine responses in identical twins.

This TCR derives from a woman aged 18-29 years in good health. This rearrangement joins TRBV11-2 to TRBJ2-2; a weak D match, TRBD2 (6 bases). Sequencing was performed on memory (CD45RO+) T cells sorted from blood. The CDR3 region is CASSLVRRDTGELFF. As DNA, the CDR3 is TGTGCCAGCAGCTTAGTTAGGAGGGACACCGGGGAGCTGTTTTTT.